One TCR beta chain is described in this entry. The data belong to a study of blood T cell repertoires in COVID-19. Overall study: From the United States, Italy and Spain came samples of acute and convalescent COVID-19. Sources were T cells, B-cell-depleted T cells, or PBMCs; the material itself was cDNA or gDNA.

Original processing notes: How many nucleated cells were present was estimated from reference gene primer amplification. Some clones are missing from TCRdb's copy, which holds only in-frame ones; the method was immunoSEQ multiplex PCR. V and J calls and clone size follow that table, whereas D and trimming were derived from the DNA. The repertoire holds around 160,000 clones, with over 80% as singletons. The V gene lost 2 bases and the J gene lost 0 bases, with 8 bases spanning the gap. From germline, CDR1 is KGHSH and CDR2 LQKENI. The CDR3 length is 15 residues. V and J are TRBV18 and TRBJ2-1, with a possible D match to TRBD1 (6 bases). The TCR was taken from an elderly man with acute or convalescent COVID-19. Specimen: peripheral blood. In nucleotides, the CDR3 is TGTGCCAGCTCACCAGGGGGCACCTCCTACAATGAGCAGTTCTTC. It specifies CASSPGGTSYNEQFF.